Sequencing of this T cell receptor beta chain was carried out in a study of beta chain features in type 1 diabetes. As every portion of the isolated RNA was reverse transcribed, the sequencing read expressed TCRB transcripts. Method: immunoSEQ multiplex PCR; TCRdb's copy keeps in-frame clones and lacks some. The top ten clones hold approximately 0.017% of a sample with under 300,000 clones, approximately 11% of them seen once. This CDR3 comprises 11 residues. Per germline, CDR1 SQVTM and CDR2 ANQGSEA. Trimming cost V 5 bases and J 3 bases, with 7 bases left between them. Only a few counts were recorded for this clone. The antigen is undetermined. Whole-study findings and limits: Moderate yet significant TCRB CDR3 shortening was seen in Type 1 diabetes patients in all four CD4+ subsets.

The chain carries TRBV29-1 and TRBJ1-1; D is undetermined. Input material: naive CD4+ T cells from blood. This TCR derives from a man aged 30 to 39 with type 1 diabetes. The CDR3 nucleotides read TGCAGCGTTCAACGGGACACTGAAGCTTTCTTT. Translating it yields CSVQRDTEAFF.